The text below deals with one T cell receptor (beta chain). The assay was immunoSEQ multiplex PCR, and TCRdb's table has in-frame clones only and misses some. This repertoire shows a few hundred thousand clones, around four fifths found once; its top ten account for over 12%. CDR1 and CDR2 (germline): MDHEN, SYDVKM. The V and J ends lost 6 bases and 5 bases respectively, with 7 bases between them. There are 12 residues in the CDR3. Participant age was roughly 18 to 95 years, and participants resided in fewer than 30 US areas. Participants' own reports of clinical history determined their cohort assignment. Recovered Cohort 3 donors showed two negative PCRs, clearance, or symptom resolution. The sample is drawn from a study of blood T cell repertoires in COVID-19. Study summary: Italy, Spain and the United States were the sources of the convalescent and acute COVID-19 samples.

The sample comprised PBMCs or T cells enriched from blood (not recorded which). The source is a man aged 35-49 years who had recovered from COVID-19. V usage is TRBV28 and J usage is TRBJ1-4; no definite D call. CDR3 sequence (DNA): TGTGCCAGCAGCTCCTTAAATGAAAAACTGTTTTTT. Residues: CASSSLNEKLFF.